This entry features one T cell receptor (beta chain) sequence. The record originates from a study of blood T cell repertoires in COVID-19. Study-wide background: There were acute and convalescent COVID-19 samples, and they came from the United States, Italy and Spain.

Only in-frame clones appear in the TCRdb table, and some are missing; sequencing was by immunoSEQ multiplex PCR. The sample has about 140,000 clones; 84% are singletons. The V segment lost 6 bases and the J segment 9 bases; nucleotides outside the gene matches: 10. Germline V CDR1 and CDR2: SEHNR, FQNEAQ (reference sequence). The CDR3 has 15 residues. This chain connects TRBV7-9 to TRBJ2-1; 11 nucleotides agree with TRBD2. The source is a woman aged 45-65 years with acute COVID-19. What was sequenced was PBMCs or T cells enriched from blood (not recorded which). The CDR3 DNA reads TGTGCCAGCAGAAAACTAGCGGGAGCCGTATCTGAGCAGTTCTTC. It specifies CASRKLAGAVSEQFF.